These 30 T cell receptor beta chains came from one sample sequenced in a study of shared clonotypes between healthy human individuals. Generated by immunoSEQ multiplex PCR, the TCRdb table keeps only in-frame clones and is missing some. The sample lists around 1.9 million clones, about 92% seen once, with about 1.8% in the top ten. Cells designated naive CD8 were CD45RO-negative and were positively selected for CCR7, with terminally differentiated effector memory CD45RA+ cells excluded. The sequenced material came from naive CD8+ T cells from PBMCs. The receptors derive from a man younger than 35 in good health. Some clones in this sample may be carry-over from other donors' samples.

Comment on this clone: At one end, the junction sequence differs from germline, possibly due to a read error. V gene TRBV25-1 combines with J gene TRBJ1-4, with D maybe TRBD1 (5 bases). CDR3 length equals 14 residues. The germline V gene has CDR1 MGHDK and CDR2 SYGVNS. The CDR3 DNA sequence: TGTGCCAGCACTGAAGGGGAGACTAATGAAAAACTGTTTTTT. Translated, it gives CASTEGETNEKLFF.

The chain combines TRBV2 with TRBJ2-1; either TRBD1 or TRBD2 may supply D (6 bases each). V dropped 8 bases and J dropped 2 bases, with 16 bases sitting between them. The germline V gene encodes CDR1 SNHLY and CDR2 FYNNEI. This CDR3 has 15 residues. The chain's CDR3 is CASYGLRGPYNEQFF. DNA of the CDR3: TGTGCCAGCTACGGACTCCGGGGGCCCTACAATGAGCAGTTCTTC.

The J gene is TRBJ1-4, the V gene TRBV7-9; possibly TRBD1 for D (5 bases). From germline, CDR1 is SEHNR and CDR2 FQNEAQ (reference sequence). V was pared by 8 bases and J by 7 bases, with 20 bases between. The CDR3 consists of 15 residues. The CDR3 spells CASGWGPPTGEKLFF. CDR3 DNA sequence: TGTGCCAGCGGCTGGGGACCCCCAACGGGTGAAAAACTGTTTTTT.

About this clone itself: This sample also contains other DNA sequences that code for the same CDR3. V gene TRBV4-1 combines with J gene TRBJ2-7; D unclear. V lost 1 base and J lost 0, with 7 bases in between. The CDR3 covers 14 residues. The germline CDR1 and CDR2 sequences are MGHRA and YSYEKL. In DNA, the CDR3 is TGCGCCAGCAGCCAAGGGGGAAGCTCCTACGAGCAGTACTTC. Amino acid sequence: CASSQGGSSYEQYF.

The chain has TRBV19 and TRBJ2-3; perhaps TRBD2 as D (5 bases). Germline CDR1 LNHDA, CDR2 SQIVND (reference sequence). Trimming shortened V by 4 bases and J by 0 bases, and 11 bases separated the two germline ends. This CDR3 region has 15 residues. CDR3 residues: CASSNRETSTDTQYF. The CDR3 DNA reads as TGTGCCAGTAGTAATAGGGAGACTAGCACAGATACGCAGTATTTT.

This rearrangement joins TRBV7-9 to TRBJ2-1; 8 positions match TRBD2. After removal of 5 bases from V and 5 bases from J, the junction contained 14 bases not matched to a gene. Per the germline V gene, CDR1 is SEHNR and CDR2 is FQNEAQ (reference sequence). The CDR3 totals 17 residues. CDR3 coding DNA: TGTGCCAGCAGCCCTTATGGGAGCGGGAGAGACGACAATGAGCAGTTCTTC. Its translation: CASSPYGSGRDDNEQFF.

The V gene is TRBV4-3, the J gene TRBJ2-3; possibly TRBD1 for D (6 bases). Looked up from germline, CDR1 is LGHNA and CDR2 is YSLEER. The CDR3 extends over 16 amino acids. Trimming removed 0 bases at V and 5 bases at J, with 15 bases between. This CDR3 reads CASSQDRQTQGDTQYF. The CDR3 DNA is TGCGCCAGCAGCCAAGATCGGCAGACACAGGGAGATACGCAGTATTTT.

The CDR3 reads CASSIRGPAYEQYF. The CDR3 DNA follows: TGTGCCAGTAGTATAAGAGGGCCCGCCTACGAGCAGTACTTC. The rearrangement joins TRBV19 to TRBJ2-7; the D gene is possibly TRBD2 (5 bases). Germline CDR1 LNHDA, CDR2 SQIVND (reference sequence). V was cut by 2 bases and J by 2 bases, with 10 bases left in between. The CDR3 totals 14 residues. The complete variable domain, with remaining parts taken from reference TRBV19 and TRBJ2-7, reads DGGITQSPKYLFRKEGQNVTLSCEQNLNHDAMYWYRQDPGQGLRLIYYSQIVNDFQKGDIAEGYSVSREKKESFPLTVTSAQKNPTAFYLCASSIRGPAYEQYFGPGTRLTVT.

This clone was recorded once. CDR3 sequence (DNA): TGTGCCAGTAGTATAGTCGCGGGAGATGAGCAGTTCTTC. It is translated as CASSIVAGDEQFF. This rearrangement joins TRBV19 to TRBJ2-1; 7 bases match TRBD2. Trimming cost V 1 base and J 8 bases; bases outside gene matches: 2. In germline, CDR1 is LNHDA, CDR2 SQIVND (reference sequence). CDR3 size: 13 residues. Full variable domain (remainder filled in from reference TRBV19 and TRBJ2-1): DGGITQSPKYLFRKEGQNVTLSCEQNLNHDAMYWYRQDPGQGLRLIYYSQIVNDFQKGDIAEGYSVSREKKESFPLTVTSAQKNPTAFYLCASSIVAGDEQFFGPGTRLTVL.

The V and J genes are TRBV5-5 and TRBJ1-4; possible D gene TRBD1, 5 bases. The CDR3 has 15 residues. Trimming took 4 bases from V and 4 from J, leaving 14 bases between them. Per the germline V gene, CDR1 is SGHKS and CDR2 is YYEKEE (reference sequence). CDR3 bases: TGTGCCAGCAGCCTAGGGGAAGGGTTTAATGAAAAACTGTTTTTT. As protein: CASSLGEGFNEKLFF.

The J gene is TRBJ2-2, the V gene TRBV28; 8 positions match TRBD2. CDR1 and CDR2 (germline): MDHEN, SYDVKM. CDR3 size: 15 residues. The J segment lost 1 base and the V segment lost 7 bases, leaving 5 bases of the junction unmatched. CDR3 sequence (DNA): TGTGCCAGCACTCAGACTAGCGTGAACACCGGGGAGCTGTTTTTT. Its protein product is CASTQTSVNTGELFF.

This chain uses TRBV5-1 with TRBJ1-2, with TRBD1 matching 8 bases. V shed 0 bases, J shed 5 bases, and the junction held 18 bases outside the gene matches. The germline gives CDR1 SGHRS, CDR2 YFSETQ. The length of the CDR3 is 19 residues. The CDR3 region is CASSLGSGARGDRGYGYTF. Here the CDR3 DNA reads TGCGCCAGCAGCTTGGGGTCTGGTGCTCGAGGTGACAGGGGTTATGGCTACACCTTC.

The chain links TRBV7-2 to TRBJ2-1; 12 bases are shared with TRBD2. This CDR3 contains 17 residues. V was clipped by 2 bases and J by 7 bases; unmatched bases: 9. Germline V gives CDR1 SGHTA, CDR2 FQGNSA. In DNA, the CDR3 is TGTGCCAGCAGCTTATTGGTCCGACTAGCGGGAGCAAATGAGCAGTTCTTC. Protein: CASSLLVRLAGANEQFF.

A note on this clone: Other DNA sequences in this sample translate to the same CDR3. This chain uses TRBV5-6 with TRBJ2-7; the D is unclear. The germline V gene encodes CDR1 SGHDT and CDR2 YYEEEE. The CDR3 contains 14 residues. V lost 0 bases, J lost 0 bases, and 7 bases lay in between. CDR3: CASSLGLSSYEQYF. CDR3 DNA sequence: TGTGCCAGCAGCTTGGGACTCTCCTCCTACGAGCAGTACTTC.

The chain employs TRBV6-1 and TRBJ1-5; D is ambiguous. Germline assignment: CDR1 MNHNS and CDR2 SASEGT. The germline V and J ends were trimmed by 4 bases and 9 bases, with 13 bases remaining between them. The CDR3 runs 13 residues. The CDR3 region is CASSAGFLWPQHF. CDR3 nucleotides: TGTGCCAGCAGTGCGGGGTTCTTGTGGCCCCAGCATTTT.

Remarks on this clone: This sample includes further DNA sequences coding for the same CDR3. The DNA for the CDR3 is TGTGCCAGCAGTGAACCGGGGACAGAAGCTTTCTTT. This gives the protein CASSEPGTEAFF. The V and J genes are TRBV25-1 and TRBJ1-1; weak D call: TRBD1 (6 bases). CDR3 length: 12 amino acids. V was trimmed by 2 bases and J by 8 bases, leaving 9 bases between them. The germline V gene has CDR1 MGHDK and CDR2 SYGVNS.

V usage is TRBV25-1 and J usage is TRBJ2-7; possibly TRBD1 for D (5 bases). The CDR3 runs 14 residues. Trimming stripped 8 bases from V and 2 bases from J, with 16 bases between. CDR1 is MGHDK and CDR2 is SYGVNS in the germline V gene. The CDR3 sequence: CASSDETAPYEQYF. The CDR3 coding sequence is TGTGCCAGCTCCGACGAGACAGCGCCCTACGAGCAGTACTTC.

The rearrangement joins TRBV5-1 to TRBJ2-3; 12 bases are shared with TRBD2. Per the germline V gene, CDR1 is SGHRS and CDR2 is YFSETQ. The V gene end was trimmed by 4 bases and the J gene end by 2 bases; junction bases not matched to a gene: 5. The CDR3 loop spans 16 amino acids. The chain's CDR3 is CASSGGLAGTTDTQYF. The CDR3 nucleotides are TGCGCCAGCAGCGGGGGACTAGCGGGCACCACAGATACGCAGTATTTT. The full variable domain, rest sourced from reference TRBV5-1 and TRBJ2-3, is KAGVTQTPRYLIKTRGQQVTLSCSPISGHRSVSWYQQTPGQGLQFLFEYFSETQRNKGNFPGRFSGRQFSNSRSEMNVSTLELGDSALYLCASSGGLAGTTDTQYFGPGTRLTVL.

The rearrangement joins TRBV29-1 to TRBJ2-7, with D perhaps given as TRBD1 or TRBD2 (5 bases each). Trimming took off 4 bases at V and 2 bases at J, with 15 bases between the two ends. CDR1 and CDR2 (germline): SQVTM, ANQGSEA. The CDR3 sequence is 14 residues long. The CDR3 reads CSVGGIIGPYEQYF. CDR3 DNA: TGCAGCGTTGGGGGGATAATAGGACCCTACGAGCAGTACTTC.

The chain couples TRBV2 to TRBJ2-1; 9 bases are shared with TRBD2. V was clipped by 2 bases and J by 4 bases; unmatched bases: 9. Germline CDR1 reads SNHLY; CDR2 reads FYNNEI. The CDR3 is made up of 17 amino acids. CDR3 nucleotides: TGTGCCAGCAGTGAAATGGGGCTAGCGGGGTCATACAATGAGCAGTTCTTC. Its translation: CASSEMGLAGSYNEQFF.

The V call is TRBV14, the J call TRBJ2-5; 8 nucleotides line up with TRBD2. This CDR3 has 15 residues. J lost 5 bases, V lost 4 bases, and 9 bases had no gene match. Looked up from germline, CDR1 is SGHDN and CDR2 is FVKESK. CDR3 residues: CASSPTAGESETQYF. CDR3 DNA sequence: TGTGCCAGCAGCCCGACAGCGGGAGAGTCTGAGACCCAGTACTTC.

The V gene is TRBV4-1, the J gene TRBJ2-1; no firm D call. This CDR3 has 14 residues. The V and J ends lost 1 base and 4 bases respectively, with 8 bases between them. Germline loops: CDR1 MGHRA, CDR2 YSYEKL. DNA for the CDR3: TGCGCCAGCAGCCAAGGGTGGCAGTACAATGAGCAGTTCTTC. Translation gives CASSQGWQYNEQFF.

V gene TRBV6-5 combines with J gene TRBJ2-5; D remains ambiguous. Trimming removed 2 bases from V and 0 bases from J, with 4 bases in between. The CDR3 length is 13 residues. Germline loops: CDR1 MNHEY, CDR2 SVGAGI. The CDR3 DNA reads as TGTGCCAGCAGTTACGTTAACCAAGAGACCCAGTACTTC. This encodes CASSYVNQETQYF.

The DNA for the CDR3 is TGTGCCAGCAGTGGAAGAGGGGACGAGCAGTACTTC. This codes for CASSGRGDEQYF. The chain has TRBV28 and TRBJ2-7, with D perhaps matching TRBD1 or TRBD2 (5 bases each). The ends were cut back, 5 bases at V and 5 bases at J, with 10 bases in the middle. The CDR3 is 12 residues long. The germline V gene encodes CDR1 MDHEN and CDR2 SYDVKM.

The count of this clone is one. The genes are TRBV29-1 and TRBJ2-1, with TRBD2 identical over 7 bases. The CDR3 length is 14 residues. The germline CDR1 and CDR2 sequences are SQVTM and ANQGSEA. The J segment lost 3 bases and the V segment lost 3 bases, leaving 5 bases of the junction unmatched. The CDR3 coding sequence is TGCAGCGTTGATTCGGCGGGAGACTACAATGAGCAGTTCTTC. Encoded protein: CSVDSAGDYNEQFF.

The chain carries TRBV28 and TRBJ2-7; D possibly uses TRBD1 or TRBD2 (6 bases each). V gave up 1 base and J gave up 6 bases, with 16 bases separating them. The CDR3 spans 15 residues. The germline V gene has CDR1 MDHEN and CDR2 SYDVKM. The CDR3 region has the DNA TGTGCCAGCAGTTTATTGCCCGGGGGCTTCCCCGAGCAGTACTTC. The encoded protein is CASSLLPGGFPEQYF.

The chain combines TRBV7-9 with TRBJ2-1; 11 bases map to TRBD1. This CDR3 has 15 amino acids. The V and J ends lost 6 bases and 4 bases, in that order; junction bases with no gene match: 5. Germline loops: CDR1 SEHNR, CDR2 FQNEAQ (reference sequence). The CDR3 loop reads CASSSRDRGYNEQFF. The CDR3 nucleotides are TGTGCCAGCAGTTCCCGGGACAGGGGGTACAATGAGCAGTTCTTC.

The gene calls are TRBV28 and TRBJ2-7, with 8 bases that match TRBD2. CDR1 is MDHEN, CDR2 SYDVKM, per germline. The ends lost 6 bases at V and 3 bases at J; junction bases unmatched: 10. The CDR3 sequence is 15 residues long. CDR3 residues: CASSRLAREDYEQYF. The CDR3 DNA reads TGTGCCAGCAGCCGACTAGCGCGAGAGGACTACGAGCAGTACTTC.

The rearrangement links TRBV10-3 to TRBJ2-5; 12 bases align to TRBD2. CDR1 is ENHRY, CDR2 SYGVKD, per germline. The CDR3 length is 17 residues. The V and J ends lost 1 base and 3 bases, in that order; junction bases with no gene match: 6. This CDR3 reads CAISEYKLAGGKETQYF. The DNA of the CDR3 is TGTGCCATCAGTGAGTACAAGCTAGCGGGAGGGAAAGAGACCCAGTACTTC.

The gene calls are TRBV21-1 and TRBJ1-1; the table's D call of TRBD1 was not tested on the DNA. TRBV21-1 is listed as a pseudogene. The CDR3 consists of 18 residues. CDR3 protein: CASRIAPDRVPRRAEAFF. The CDR3, as DNA: TGTGCCAGCAGGATCGCCCCAGACAGGGTTCCCAGGCGAGCTGAAGCTTTCTTT.